This record looks at one T cell receptor beta chain sequence and its context. Which antigen it targets is not known. No quality values exist for individual bases; no much larger clone is one base distant. The library was obtained by the immunoSEQ multiplex PCR assay. A mixture of 60 forward primers for TCR Vbeta segments and 13 reverse primers for TCR Jbeta segments was used in the multiplex PCR. The CDR3 region of rearranged TCR beta genes was amplified from genomic DNA with a multiplex PCR assay. Amplified TCR beta libraries were sequenced as 87-base-pair reads on the Illumina HiSeq System. The source study handled its data this way. In a later analysis, tens of millions of unique TCR beta chains were counted across the 666 repertoires, and around 11 million of these chains were shared by at least two donors. Raw reads were error-corrected and collapsed into unique sequences with a nearest-neighbor algorithm that merged closely related sequences to remove PCR and sequencing errors. CDR3 sequences were aligned to IMGT reference sequences to assign V, D and J gene segments. For a sequence to be retained, a match of at least six nucleotides was required to both a V gene segment and a J gene segment. Rearrangements were classified as productive when the CDR3 lacked stop codons and remained in frame with V and J, and all other rearrangements were classified as non-productive. Following IMGT convention, CDR3 was defined as the stretch from the second conserved V-encoded cysteine up to the conserved J-encoded phenylalanine. In an earlier analysis of approximately 500 of the donors, sequences lacking an unambiguous match to a single V gene segment were excluded. In an earlier analysis of around 600 of the donors, V segments were called functional above 56.7% productive rearrangements and were called segregating when the between-donor standard deviation exceeded 5%. A statistical classification framework was built for diagnosing cytomegalovirus status from the catalog of TCR beta chain sequences. In a later analysis, V and J genes were assigned by comparing TCR nucleotide sequences against IMGT/GENE-DB human TR gene sequences. The TCRdist pipeline was used in a later analysis to assign CDR3 sequences and most-parsimonious VDJ recombination scenarios. In a later analysis, each TCR beta chain was defined by its CDR3 amino acid sequence together with its V-gene family, and reads lacking a unique V-gene family were excluded. As a way to deal with suspected cross-contamination and a sequencing artifact, a later analysis dropped over 550 nucleotide sequences that were highly shared and had low generation probability. In a later analysis, a clonal expansion index was calculated for each public chain from normalized within-repertoire ranks of inferred template counts. In a later analysis, generation probabilities were computed using a VDJ recombination model fitted to out-of-frame rearrangements, and the results were checked against IGoR. Hypergeometric tests were used in a later analysis to score TCR-TCR, TCR-HLA and TCR-CMV co-occurrence, with a repertoire-size bias correction applied to the TCR pairs. In a later analysis, false discovery rates were estimated by permuting HLA or CMV assignments 20 times. In a later analysis, co-occurring TCRs were grouped with DBSCAN, and TCRdist sequence similarity was added when clustering was performed within HLA-allele-positive subsets. For co-occurrence clustering, repertoires with fewer than 30,000 or more than 120,000 public chains were excluded, along with 5 or 6 repertoires with anomalous nucleotide sharing. Entries here come from immuneACCESS through TCRdb and include only in-frame sequences with V and J called. Some clones fail to appear in such tables; in the studies checked, an unresolved V gene covers under half of the shortfall, and the cause of the remainder is unknown. V and J calls and clone size follow that table, whereas D and trimming were derived from the DNA. For this sample the table gives some 190,000 clones, of which around 75% were detected only once. The leading ten clones occupy around 3.2% of the sample.

The data stem from a study of cytomegalovirus exposure and HLA in healthy donors (dated by TCRdb to the late 2010s). The study in broad terms: An earlier analysis of 550 to 700 of the donors reported more than 250 Gb of sequence data and more than 90 million unique TCR beta sequences from about 200 million T cells. In the later analysis, no new phenotypic data were used to find candidate immune exposures; instead, reliance was placed on TCR beta sequences and their occurrence across donors. The study aimed to test whether signatures of past pathogen exposure could be identified by cataloging public T cell receptors. Typing coverage differed by locus: A, B, C, DRB1 and DQB1 were typed in about 620-630 donors, DQA1 in roughly 510, DPA1 in 600 to 610, and DPB1 in roughly 470. Donor age, sex, ethnicity and CMV serostatus were compiled alongside the repertoire data. An early release covering some 640 HLA-typed donors comprised about 300 gigabases of sequencing data and around 80 million unique TCR sequences. All discovery cohort repertoires had been generated using a single sequencing platform. Both class I and class II loci were covered by HLA typing, at four-digit resolution. Across around 400 genotyped donors of the cohort, an average of approximately 240,000 unique TCR beta nucleotide sequences per donor were sequenced, and roughly 20% of those sequences were non-productive. To predict cytomegalovirus infection status, the study brought together high-throughput TCR immunosequencing, statistical association of individual TCRs with disease status, and machine learning. An earlier analysis of 587 of the donors used high-throughput TCR beta sequencing to judge whether each TCR beta V gene segment behaved as functional or pseudogenic. A later analysis re-analyzed previously published TCR beta repertoires from 600 to 850 donors and added high-resolution HLA genotyping to study TCR occurrence patterns. Because of strong linkage in the cohort, roughly five DR-DQ haplotypes were treated as single units for association and clustering. A later genetic analysis took genome-wide SNP genotypes for 398 of the 666 donors and used that subset as a discovery cohort. The study used immunosequencing to profile the T cell repertoires of approximately 640 subjects and linked those repertoires to cytomegalovirus serostatus. In addition to the first cohort of 666 subjects, a separate validation cohort of over 90 different subjects was used. Of the roughly 390 genotyped donors, over 80% were placed in the genetic ancestry cluster associated with self-reported Caucasian donors. Overall study results and their limits: A later genetic analysis associated a missense DCLRE1C variant with V-gene and J-gene trimming of TCR beta chains, and an independent cohort replicated the association. In a later analysis, HLA-associated TCR beta chains showed more clonal expansion and lower generation probabilities than non-associated chains that were equally common. A later analysis reported that several top co-occurrence clusters appeared linked to parvovirus B19, influenza, CMV and Epstein-Barr virus. A further reported finding was that TCR beta sequences accurately predicted the HLA-A and HLA-B alleles for most subjects in the first cohort. The authors suggested that the approach could potentially be generalized to other disease states and immunological phenotypes. Sequencing depth was assumed to be roughly uniform across donors in the presence/absence analyses, though that assumption may not hold. Strong co-occurrence of HLA alleles, especially DR and DQ, made assigning TCR associations to individual alleles difficult. In an earlier analysis of some 540 of the donors, most TCR beta V segments appeared in productive rearrangements about 87% or about 30% of the time, broadly matching IMGT annotations. Because counts were too low, about 17 rarely observed V segments, including chromosome 9 orphons, were excluded from the earlier analysis of 587 of the donors. Because some donors lacked HLA typing at each locus, the association tests relied only on the typed subset. The classifier was reported to diagnose cytomegalovirus status with high specificity and sensitivity in both the original and validation cohorts. CMV serostatus was the only immune exposure information available for the cohort. A cluster of highly shared sequence variants was judged likely to be a technical artifact of the sequencing pipeline. Most CMV-associated TCR beta chains appeared to be HLA-restricted in a later analysis, and the HLA associations seemed to be driven largely by CMV exposure. Three of the identified cytomegalovirus-associated TCR beta chains were confirmed in vitro to be specific for cytomegalovirus antigens. In a later analysis, TCR association rates were found to vary across HLA loci, with the most associated TCRs seen for DRB1 alleles and the fewest for HLA-C alleles. In a later genetic analysis, fewer N-insertions in productive TCRs were reported among donors in an Asian-associated ancestry cluster than the roughly 700-donor mean. Correlated functional status among segregating V segments might reflect linkage disequilibrium, but an unknown experimental factor could not be ruled out. The study listed 150 to 200 TCR beta chains as associated with cytomegalovirus. Across donors, most TCR sequences were observed very rarely, whereas some public TCRs were present in many individuals. Only TCR beta chains were sequenced in this cohort, and the absence of alpha or paired-chain data limited detectable features. Specific HLA alleles were associated with roughly 17,000 TCR beta sequences at a false discovery rate of 0.05 in a later analysis. The 87-base-pair reads could not distinguish some IMGT-functional V segments, including TRBV6-2 and TRBV6-3, so those segments were excluded.

The cohort was made up of about 670 healthy bone marrow donors. Cohort members were all nominally healthy when sampled, although unrecorded immune exposures were likely present. The donor tested CMV seropositive and was one of the 289 seropositive cohort members. A peripheral blood sample was provided by each donor, and peripheral blood mononuclear cells were used for TCR beta sequencing. Genomic DNA was extracted from the blood cell samples with the Qiagen DNeasy Blood Extraction Kit. From its cysteine to its phenylalanine, the CDR3 spans 16 amino acids. The only DNA kept is the CDR3, 48 bases in frame from the first base.

The clonotype was recovered from a woman aged 25 to 39 in good health and CMV-seropositive. Sequenced input: PBMCs. The rearrangement joined TRBV21-1 to TRBJ2-7; TRBD2, the table's D call, was not compared with the DNA. TRBV21-1 is a recognized pseudogene. The DNA sequence follows: TGTGCCAGCTCTCTGCCTACCTCCACCCCTACCTACGAGCAGTACTTC. Its amino acids are CASSLPTSTPTYEQYF.